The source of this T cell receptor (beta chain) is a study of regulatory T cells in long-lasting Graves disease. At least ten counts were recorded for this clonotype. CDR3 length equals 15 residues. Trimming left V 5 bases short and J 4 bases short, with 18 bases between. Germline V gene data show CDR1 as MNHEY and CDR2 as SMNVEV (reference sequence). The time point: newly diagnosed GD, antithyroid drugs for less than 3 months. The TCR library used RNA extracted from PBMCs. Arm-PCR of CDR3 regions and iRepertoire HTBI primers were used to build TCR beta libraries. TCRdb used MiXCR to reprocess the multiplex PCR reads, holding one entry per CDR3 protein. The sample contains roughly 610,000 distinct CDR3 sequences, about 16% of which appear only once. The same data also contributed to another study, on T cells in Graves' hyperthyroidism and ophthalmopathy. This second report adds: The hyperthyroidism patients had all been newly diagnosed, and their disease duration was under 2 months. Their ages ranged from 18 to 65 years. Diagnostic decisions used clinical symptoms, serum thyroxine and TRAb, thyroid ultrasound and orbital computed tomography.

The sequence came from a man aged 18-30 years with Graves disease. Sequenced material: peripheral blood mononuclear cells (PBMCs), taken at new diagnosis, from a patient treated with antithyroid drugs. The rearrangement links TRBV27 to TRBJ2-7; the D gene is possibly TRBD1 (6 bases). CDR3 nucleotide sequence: TGTGCCAGCAGTCCCATTTTCGTTCAGGGGTACGAGCAGTACTTC. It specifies CASSPIFVQGYEQYF.